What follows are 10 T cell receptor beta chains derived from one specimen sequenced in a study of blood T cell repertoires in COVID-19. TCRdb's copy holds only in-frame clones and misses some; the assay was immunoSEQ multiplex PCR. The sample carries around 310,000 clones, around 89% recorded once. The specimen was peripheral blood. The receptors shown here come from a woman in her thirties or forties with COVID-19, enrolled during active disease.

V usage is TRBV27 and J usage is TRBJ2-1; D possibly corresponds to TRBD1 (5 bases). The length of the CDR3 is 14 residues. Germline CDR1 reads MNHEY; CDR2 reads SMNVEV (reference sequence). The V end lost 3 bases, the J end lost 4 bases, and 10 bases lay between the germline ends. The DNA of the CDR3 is TGTGCCAGCAGTTTGGGGCTCGCTTACAATGAGCAGTTCTTC. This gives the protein CASSLGLAYNEQFF.

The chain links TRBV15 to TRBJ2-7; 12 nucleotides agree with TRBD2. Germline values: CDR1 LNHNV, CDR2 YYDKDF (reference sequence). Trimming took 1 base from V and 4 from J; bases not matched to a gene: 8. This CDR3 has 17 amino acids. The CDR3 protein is CATSRARGLAGPYEQYF. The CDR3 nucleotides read TGTGCCACCAGCAGAGCTAGAGGACTAGCGGGGCCTTACGAGCAGTACTTC.

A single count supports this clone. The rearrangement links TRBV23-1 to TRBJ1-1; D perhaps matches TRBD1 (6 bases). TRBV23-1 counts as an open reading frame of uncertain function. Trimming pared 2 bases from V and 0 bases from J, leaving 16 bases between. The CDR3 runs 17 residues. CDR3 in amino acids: CASSQANRVRLNTEAFF. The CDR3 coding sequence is TGCGCCAGCAGTCAAGCCAACAGGGTGAGGTTGAACACTGAAGCTTTCTTT.

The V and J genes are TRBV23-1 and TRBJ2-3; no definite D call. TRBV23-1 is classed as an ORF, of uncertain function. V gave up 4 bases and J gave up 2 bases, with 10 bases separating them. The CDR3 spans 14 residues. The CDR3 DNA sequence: TGCGCCAGCAGTCCCAGGCCCTACACAGATACGCAGTATTTT. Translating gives CASSPRPYTDTQYF.

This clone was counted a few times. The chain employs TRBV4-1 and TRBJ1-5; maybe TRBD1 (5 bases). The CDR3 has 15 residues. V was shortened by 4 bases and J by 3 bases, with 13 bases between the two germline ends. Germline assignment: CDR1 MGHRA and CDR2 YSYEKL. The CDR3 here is CASSPRRGPNQPQHF. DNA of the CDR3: TGCGCCAGCAGCCCCCGGCGGGGACCCAATCAGCCCCAGCATTTT.

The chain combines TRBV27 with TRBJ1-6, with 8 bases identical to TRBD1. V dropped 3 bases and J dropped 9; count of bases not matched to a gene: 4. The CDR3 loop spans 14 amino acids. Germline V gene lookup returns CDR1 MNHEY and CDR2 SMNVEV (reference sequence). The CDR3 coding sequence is TGTGCCAGCAGTTTCTGGACAGGGAGTTCACCCCTCCACTTT. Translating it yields CASSFWTGSSPLHF.

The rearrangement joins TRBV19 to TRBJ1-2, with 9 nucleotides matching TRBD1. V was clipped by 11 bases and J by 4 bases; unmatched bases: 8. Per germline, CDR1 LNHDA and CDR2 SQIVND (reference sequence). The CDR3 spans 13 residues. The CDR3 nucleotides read TGTGCCTCTAACTCGGGACAGGGCTATGGCTACACCTTC. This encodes CASNSGQGYGYTF.

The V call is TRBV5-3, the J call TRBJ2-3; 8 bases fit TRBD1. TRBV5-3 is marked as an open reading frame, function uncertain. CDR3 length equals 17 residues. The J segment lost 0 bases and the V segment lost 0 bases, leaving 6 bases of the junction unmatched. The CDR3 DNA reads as TGTGCCAGAAGCTTGGTGGCGACAGGGGAAAGCACAGATACGCAGTATTTT. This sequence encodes CARSLVATGESTDTQYF.

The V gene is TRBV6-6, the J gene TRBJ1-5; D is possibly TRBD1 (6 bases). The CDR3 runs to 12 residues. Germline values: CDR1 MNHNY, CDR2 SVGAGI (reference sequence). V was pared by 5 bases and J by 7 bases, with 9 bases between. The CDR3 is CASSPDRQPQHF. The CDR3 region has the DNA TGTGCCAGCAGTCCTGACAGGCAGCCCCAGCATTTT.

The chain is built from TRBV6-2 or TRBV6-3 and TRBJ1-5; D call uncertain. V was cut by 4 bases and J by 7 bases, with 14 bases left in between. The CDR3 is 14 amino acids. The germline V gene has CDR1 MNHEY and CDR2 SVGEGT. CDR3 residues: CASSLETGWQPQHF. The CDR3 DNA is TGTGCCAGCAGTTTAGAGACGGGATGGCAGCCCCAGCATTTT.